The clone carrying this T cell receptor (beta chain) has more than one count but fewer than ten. Its antigen is undetermined. The data are from a study of CD8 T cells in ankylosing spondylitis. TCRdb reprocessed the 5' RACE reads with MiXCR, giving one entry per CDR3 protein. The sample holds about 440,000 distinct CDR3 sequences, 15% to 20% seen once. Findings and caveats of the study: The clones that were linked to disease were reported to be significantly enriched in matched synovial fluid samples from ankylosing spondylitis patients. One TCR beta motif, made up of eight highly homologous variants, appeared characteristic of ankylosing spondylitis blood.

Sequencing input: blood, either unsorted or a sorted T cell fraction (not recorded which). The receptor's source is a male donor with ankylosing spondylitis.

The CDR3 nucleotides read TGTGCCAGCAGCTTAGTCCAGACAGGAAACAATGAGCAGTTCTTC. It codes for CASSLVQTGNNEQFF. The chain combines TRBV7-9 with TRBJ2-1, with D maybe TRBD1 (6 bases). V was clipped by 1 base and J by 5 bases, with 12 bases between them. The germline V gene has CDR1 SEHNR and CDR2 FQNEAQ (reference sequence). This CDR3 comprises 15 residues.